These 9 T cell receptor beta chains were all obtained from the same sample, sequenced in a study of T cells in Graves' hyperthyroidism and ophthalmopathy. RNA transcripts yielded amplified TCR beta CDR3 regions. A set of HTBI primers served as the primers for a first-round RT-PCR of the TCR CDR3. Each CDR3 protein gets one entry after TCRdb re-called the multiplex PCR reads with MiXCR. The sample lists about 410,000 distinct CDR3 sequences, about 15% occurring once. Sequenced input: blood. These receptors were collected from a young woman with Graves' ophthalmopathy.

This clonotype was detected ten times or more. CDR3 bases: TGCAGTGCTAGTAGTCCCGGGAGAACTAGCACAGATACGCAGTATTTT. Residues: CSASSPGRTSTDTQYF. The V gene is TRBV20-1, the J gene TRBJ2-3, with D possibly TRBD2 on 6 matching bases. The CDR3 is 16 amino acids. V gave up 3 bases and J gave up 0 bases, with 16 bases separating them. The germline V gene encodes CDR1 DFQATT and CDR2 SNEGSKA (reference sequence).

About this clonotype itself: This may be a read error, as it is one base from a much larger clone. This likely comes from a read error, as the CDR3 has no conserved phenylalanine or tryptophan at its end. The CDR3: CSASGTGYSNQPQHL. CDR3 sequence (DNA): TGCAGTGCCTCCGGGACAGGCTATAGCAATCAGCCCCAGCATCTT. V usage is TRBV20-1 and J usage is TRBJ1-5; 8 bases are a match to TRBD1. The CDR3 contains 15 residues. The germline V gene has CDR1 DFQATT and CDR2 SNEGSKA (reference sequence). Unmatched junction bases numbered 7, after V lost 6 bases and J lost 0 bases.

V gene TRBV28 combines with J gene TRBJ1-5; 9 bases are a match to TRBD1. The length of the CDR3 is 15 residues. Trimming took 6 bases from V and 5 from J; bases not matched to a gene: 8. Germline V gives CDR1 MDHEN, CDR2 SYDVKM. The CDR3: CASRYPGQGDQPQHF. CDR3 bases: TGTGCCAGCAGATATCCGGGACAGGGAGATCAGCCCCAGCATTTT.

This clonotype was observed many times. V gene TRBV13 combines with J gene TRBJ1-1, with D perhaps TRBD1 (5 bases). The CDR3 spans 15 residues. CDR1 is PRHDT, CDR2 FYEKMQ, per germline (reference sequence). V shed 5 bases and J shed 7 bases, with 20 bases lying between them. As DNA, the CDR3 is TGTGCCAGCAGCATGGGGACCTCCGGGCGGGGTGAAGCTTTCTTT. Amino acids: CASSMGTSGRGEAFF.

In this sample, this clonotype turned up a few times. Written as DNA, the CDR3 is TGCAGTGCTAGAGATTGGGGGGGTGGGTACGAGCAGTACTTC. It is translated as CSARDWGGGYEQYF. V is TRBV20-1 and J is TRBJ2-7; 7 bases line up with TRBD2. Germline trimming cut 0 bases from V and 4 bases from J; bases unmatched to any gene: 6. The CDR3 covers 14 residues. CDR1 and CDR2 from the germline V gene are DFQATT and SNEGSKA (reference sequence).

In this sample, this clonotype turned up many times. The V call is TRBV6-1, the J call TRBJ2-1; D unresolved. V was trimmed by 6 bases and J by 4 bases, leaving 7 bases between them. The germline V gene encodes CDR1 MNHNS and CDR2 SASEGT. CDR3 length equals 12 residues. The CDR3 region has the DNA TGTGCCAGCAGAGAACCGTACAATGAGCAGTTCTTC. It is translated as CASREPYNEQFF.

The chain employs TRBV28 and TRBJ1-2, with TRBD1 identical over 12 bases. V was clipped by 3 bases and J by 7 bases; unmatched bases: 9. Germline CDR1 reads MDHEN; CDR2 reads SYDVKM. The CDR3 spans 16 residues. CDR3 nucleotide sequence: TGTGCCAGCAGTTTCTGGGGACAGGGGGCGCGGGGTGGCTACACCTTC. The encoded protein is CASSFWGQGARGGYTF.

This clonotype was picked up many times. This rearrangement joins TRBV7-8 to TRBJ2-1; 11 bases match TRBD1. This CDR3 has 15 amino acids. Germline values: CDR1 SGHVS, CDR2 FQNEAQ. Trimming took 5 bases from V and 5 from J; bases not matched to a gene: 5. The CDR3 DNA reads TGTGCCAGCAGCCCGGGACAGGGGGTCGACAATGAGCAGTTCTTC. It codes for CASSPGQGVDNEQFF.

This clonotype appeared many times. V is TRBV12-3 or TRBV12-4 and J is TRBJ2-3, with a tentative D call TRBD2 (7 bases). This CDR3 has 16 residues. V dropped 6 bases and J dropped 2 bases, with 18 bases sitting between them. CDR3 in DNA: TGTGCCAGCAGAAAGGGGGGGGGGCGGATCACAGATACGCAGTATTTT. It encodes CASRKGGGRITDTQYF.